Given below is one TCR beta chain in context. It lacks a known antigen. No base quality information exists; no much larger clone differs at one position. The receptor library was made with the immunoSEQ multiplex PCR assay. TCRdb stores this immuneACCESS table with in-frame sequences only. Part of the clones is absent; in the studies checked, under half of the shortfall reflects unresolved V genes, and no reason is known for the rest. Across this sample there are about 83,000 clones, with around nine tenths seen only once. 0.25% of the sample is taken by the ten largest. Reading the germline V gene gives CDR1 SGHRS and CDR2 YFSETQ. Trimming costs V 4 bases and J 4 bases, and their ends lie 12 bases apart. Inclusive of the bounding cysteine and phenylalanine, the CDR3 is 13 residues long. Solely the CDR3 DNA is kept, with 39 bases framed from the first base. The sample originates from a study of technical replicates of blood from several donors (dated by TCRdb to between 2016 and 2019).

The receptor was derived from a human donor in good health. The sequenced sample was T cells isolated from PBMCs. The chain is assembled from TRBV5-1 and TRBJ2-7; TRBD2 is possibly the D segment (6 matching bases). The CDR3 protein: CASSGTLRYEQYF. The sequenced DNA: TGCGCCAGCAGCGGGACTTTGCGGTACGAGCAGTACTTC.